Listed below are T cell receptor beta chains from one sample, sequenced in a study of resident and recirculating memory T cells in vitiligo. Here immunoSEQ multiplex PCR was the method, and the copy in TCRdb shows in-frame clones only, minus some. The sample has fewer than 85,000 clones, approximately 90% seen once. Sequencing was carried out using blood. These receptors originate from a male donor with vitiligo. CDR3s leave out the opening cysteine and the closing phenylalanine or tryptophan.

J gene	V gene	CDR3 protein
TRBJ2-1	TRBV7-9	ASSQTSSGSNRNGEF
TRBJ1-1	TRBV2	ASSLTAILEAF
TRBJ2-2	TRBV15	ATSSRRDAGHTGELF
TRBJ2-7	TRBV5-4	ASSSPARTSYEQY
TRBJ2-2	TRBV28	ASPSGNTGELF
TRBJ2-7	TRBV7-3	ASSFGQGGSYEQY
TRBJ2-7	TRBV4-3	ASSQDRGLSYEQY
TRBJ1-3	TRBV28	ASLGQGLGGNTIY
TRBJ1-1	TRBV7-9	ASSLDQGQPVGTEAF
TRBJ2-7	TRBV6-4	ASSDLRGGRIYEQY
TRBJ2-4	TRBV19	ASSVTGTGRYIQY
TRBJ1-1	TRBV7-9	ASTSSGGANTEAF
TRBJ1-2	TRBV6-5	ASSLTGLRYGYT
TRBJ2-1	TRBV7-9	ASSAGPYYNEQF
TRBJ1-5	TRBV4-2	ASSQDRSRRWNQPQH
TRBJ2-1	TRBV6-6	ASSLSQGVNEQF
TRBJ2-2	TRBV9	ASSALSTGELF
TRBJ1-2	TRBV7-9	ASSFRGGGGYT
TRBJ2-7	TRBV7-2	ASSFGTGVYEQY
TRBJ1-2	TRBV18	ASSPGQGYYGYT
TRBJ1-5	TRBV6-1	ASCLIIGGNQPQH
TRBJ2-7	TRBV5-1	ASSHDGTPASRNEQY
TRBJ2-1	TRBV10-3	AISPDRGRQF
TRBJ1-5	TRBV4-1	ASSQLQGVAQPQH
TRBJ1-1	TRBV19	ASSGGGDNTEAF
TRBJ1-5	TRBV7-9	ASSPGYNQPQH